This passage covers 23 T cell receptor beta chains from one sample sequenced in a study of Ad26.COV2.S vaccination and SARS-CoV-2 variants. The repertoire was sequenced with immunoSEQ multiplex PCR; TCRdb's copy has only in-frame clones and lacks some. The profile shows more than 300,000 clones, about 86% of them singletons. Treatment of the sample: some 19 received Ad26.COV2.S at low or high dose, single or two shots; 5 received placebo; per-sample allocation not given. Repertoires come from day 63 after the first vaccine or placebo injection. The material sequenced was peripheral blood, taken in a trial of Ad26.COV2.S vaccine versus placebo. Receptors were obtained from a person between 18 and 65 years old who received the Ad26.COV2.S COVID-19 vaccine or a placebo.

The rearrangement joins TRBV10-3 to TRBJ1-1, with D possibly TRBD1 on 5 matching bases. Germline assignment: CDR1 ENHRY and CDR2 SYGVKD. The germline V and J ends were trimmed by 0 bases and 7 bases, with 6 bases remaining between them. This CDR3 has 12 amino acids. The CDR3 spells CAISESGGEAFF. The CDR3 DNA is TGTGCCATCAGTGAGTCGGGGGGTGAAGCTTTCTTT.

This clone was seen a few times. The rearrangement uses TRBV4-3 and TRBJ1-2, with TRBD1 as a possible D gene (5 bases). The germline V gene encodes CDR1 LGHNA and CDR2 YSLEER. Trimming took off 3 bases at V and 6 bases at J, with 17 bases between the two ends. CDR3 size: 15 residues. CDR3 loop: CASSQLIGGHDGYTF. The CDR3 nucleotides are TGCGCCAGCAGCCAGTTGATCGGGGGTCATGATGGCTACACCTTC.

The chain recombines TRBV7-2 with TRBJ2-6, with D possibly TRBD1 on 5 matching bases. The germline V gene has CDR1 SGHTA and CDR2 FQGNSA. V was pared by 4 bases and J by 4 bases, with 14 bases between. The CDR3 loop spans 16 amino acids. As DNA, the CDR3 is TGTGCCAGCAGCTCACAGGCCGTCGGGGGGGCCAACGTCCTGACTTTC. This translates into CASSSQAVGGANVLTF.

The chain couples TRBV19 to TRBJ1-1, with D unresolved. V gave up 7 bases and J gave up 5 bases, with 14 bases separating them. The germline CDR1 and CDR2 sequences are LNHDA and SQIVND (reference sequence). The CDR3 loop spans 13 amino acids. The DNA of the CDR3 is TGTGCCAGTAAGGTGAGACTACGAACTGAAGCTTTCTTT. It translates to CASKVRLRTEAFF.

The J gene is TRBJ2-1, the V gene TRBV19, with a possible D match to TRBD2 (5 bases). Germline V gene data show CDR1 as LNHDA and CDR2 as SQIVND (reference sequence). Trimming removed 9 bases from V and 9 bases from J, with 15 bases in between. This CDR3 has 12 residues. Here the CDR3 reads CASRRRGFEQFF. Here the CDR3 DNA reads TGTGCCAGCCGCCGCCGCGGGTTTGAGCAGTTCTTC.

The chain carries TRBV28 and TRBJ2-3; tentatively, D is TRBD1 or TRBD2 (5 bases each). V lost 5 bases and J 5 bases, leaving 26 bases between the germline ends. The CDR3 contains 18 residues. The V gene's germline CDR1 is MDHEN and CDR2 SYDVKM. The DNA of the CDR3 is TGTGCCAGCAGTCCCCCGGGAATCCCAGGACACTTTAAAGATACGCAGTATTTT. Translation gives CASSPPGIPGHFKDTQYF.

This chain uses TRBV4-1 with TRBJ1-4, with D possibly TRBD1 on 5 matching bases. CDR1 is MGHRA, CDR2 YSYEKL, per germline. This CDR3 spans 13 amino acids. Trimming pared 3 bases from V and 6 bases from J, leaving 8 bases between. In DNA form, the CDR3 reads TGCGCCAGCAGCCACAGGGATTATGAAAAACTGTTTTTT. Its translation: CASSHRDYEKLFF.

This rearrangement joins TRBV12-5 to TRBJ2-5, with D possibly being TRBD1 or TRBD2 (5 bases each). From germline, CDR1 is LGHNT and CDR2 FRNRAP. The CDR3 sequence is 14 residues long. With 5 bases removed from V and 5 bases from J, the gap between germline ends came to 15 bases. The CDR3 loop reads CASGRDPNGETQYF. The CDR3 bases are TGTGCTAGTGGTCGGGACCCTAACGGGGAGACCCAGTACTTC.

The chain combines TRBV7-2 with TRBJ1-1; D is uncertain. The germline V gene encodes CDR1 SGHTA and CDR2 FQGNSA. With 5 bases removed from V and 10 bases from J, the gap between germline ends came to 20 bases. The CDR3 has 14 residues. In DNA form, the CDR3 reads TGTGCCAGCAGCCCCCAATTGGACGGCGGAGGAGCTTTCTTT. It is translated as CASSPQLDGGGAFF.

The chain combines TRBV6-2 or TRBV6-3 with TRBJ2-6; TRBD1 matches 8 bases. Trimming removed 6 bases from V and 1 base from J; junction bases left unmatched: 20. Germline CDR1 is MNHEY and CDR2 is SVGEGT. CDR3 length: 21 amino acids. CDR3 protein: CASSPDPGTGSRRSGANVLTF. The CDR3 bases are TGTGCCAGCAGCCCAGACCCCGGGACAGGCTCACGCCGATCTGGGGCCAACGTCCTGACTTTC.

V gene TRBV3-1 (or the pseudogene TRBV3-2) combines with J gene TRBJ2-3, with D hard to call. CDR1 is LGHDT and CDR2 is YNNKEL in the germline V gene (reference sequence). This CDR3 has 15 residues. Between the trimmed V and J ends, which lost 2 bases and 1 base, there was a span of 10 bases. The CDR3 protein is CASSQSYLGTDTQYF. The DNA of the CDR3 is TGTGCCAGCAGCCAATCCTATCTAGGCACAGATACGCAGTATTTT.

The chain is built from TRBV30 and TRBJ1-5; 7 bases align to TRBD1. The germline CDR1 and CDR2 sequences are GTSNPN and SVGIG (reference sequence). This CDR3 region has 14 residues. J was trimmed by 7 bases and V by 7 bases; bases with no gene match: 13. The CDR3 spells CAYSGGGEGQPQHF. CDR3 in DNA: TGTGCCTACTCGGGAGGGGGCGAAGGGCAGCCCCAGCATTTT.

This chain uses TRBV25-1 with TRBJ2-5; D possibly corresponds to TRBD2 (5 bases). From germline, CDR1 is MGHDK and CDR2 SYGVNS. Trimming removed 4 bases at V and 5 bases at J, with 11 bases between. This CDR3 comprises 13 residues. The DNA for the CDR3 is TGTGCCAGCAGTGGAAGGAGGTTGGAGACCCAGTACTTC. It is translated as CASSGRRLETQYF.

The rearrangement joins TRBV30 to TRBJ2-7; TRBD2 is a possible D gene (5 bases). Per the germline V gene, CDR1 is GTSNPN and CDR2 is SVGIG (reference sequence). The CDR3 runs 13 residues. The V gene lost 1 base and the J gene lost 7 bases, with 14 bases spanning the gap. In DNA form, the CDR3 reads TGTGCCTGGAGTGCCAGAGGGATGGGAGAGCAGTACTTC. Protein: CAWSARGMGEQYF. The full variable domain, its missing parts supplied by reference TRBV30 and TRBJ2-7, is SQTIHQWPATLVQPVGSPLSLECTVEGTSNPNLYWYRQAAGRGLQLLFYSVGIGQISSEVPQNLSASRPQDRQFILSSKKLLLSDSGFYLCAWSARGMGEQYFGPGTRLTVT.

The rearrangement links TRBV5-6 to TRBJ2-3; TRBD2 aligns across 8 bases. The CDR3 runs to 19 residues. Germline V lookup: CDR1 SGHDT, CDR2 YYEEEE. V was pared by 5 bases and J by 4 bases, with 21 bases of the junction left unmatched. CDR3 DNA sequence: TGTGCCAGCAGTTTCGGGATGTCGGCTATAGCGGGGTTGGCAGATACGCAGTATTTT. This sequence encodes CASSFGMSAIAGLADTQYF.

The DNA for the CDR3 is TGTGCCAGCTCACCGGCGGAACCCTATGGCTACACCTTC. It codes for CASSPAEPYGYTF. This chain joins TRBV18 and TRBJ1-2; D gene ambiguous. Germline CDR1 KGHSH, CDR2 LQKENI. This CDR3 is built from 13 residues. The germline V and J ends were trimmed by 3 bases and 4 bases, with 9 bases remaining between them.

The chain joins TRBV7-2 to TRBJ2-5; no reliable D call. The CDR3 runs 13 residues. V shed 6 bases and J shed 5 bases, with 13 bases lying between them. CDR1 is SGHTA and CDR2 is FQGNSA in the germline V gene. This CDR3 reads CASRPPPAETQYF. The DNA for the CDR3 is TGTGCCAGCAGGCCACCCCCGGCGGAGACCCAGTACTTC.

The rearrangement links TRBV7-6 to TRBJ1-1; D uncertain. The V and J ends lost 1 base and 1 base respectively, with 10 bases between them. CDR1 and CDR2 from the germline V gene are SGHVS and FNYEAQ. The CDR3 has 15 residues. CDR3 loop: CASSLDNRGNTEAFF. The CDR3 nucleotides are TGTGCCAGCAGCTTAGATAACAGAGGGAACACTGAAGCTTTCTTT.

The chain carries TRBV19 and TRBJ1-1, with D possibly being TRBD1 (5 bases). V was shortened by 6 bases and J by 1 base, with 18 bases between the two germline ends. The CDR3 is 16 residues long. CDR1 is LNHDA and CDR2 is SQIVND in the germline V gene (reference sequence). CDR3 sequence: CASRYLPGGGNTEAFF. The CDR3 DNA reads TGTGCCAGTAGATATCTCCCTGGGGGGGGGAACACTGAAGCTTTCTTT.

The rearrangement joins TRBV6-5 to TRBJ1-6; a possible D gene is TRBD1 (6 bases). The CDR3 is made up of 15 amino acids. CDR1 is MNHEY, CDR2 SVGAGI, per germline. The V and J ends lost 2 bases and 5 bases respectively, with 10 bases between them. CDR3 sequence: CASSYGHRDNSPLHF. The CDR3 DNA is TGTGCCAGCAGTTACGGTCACAGGGATAATTCACCCCTCCACTTT.

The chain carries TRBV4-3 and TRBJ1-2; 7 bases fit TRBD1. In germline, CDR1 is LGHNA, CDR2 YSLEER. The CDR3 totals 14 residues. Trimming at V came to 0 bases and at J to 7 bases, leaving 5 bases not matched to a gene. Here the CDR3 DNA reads TGCGCCAGCAGCCAAGATCTCAGGGGGAGTGGCTACACCTTC. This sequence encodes CASSQDLRGSGYTF.

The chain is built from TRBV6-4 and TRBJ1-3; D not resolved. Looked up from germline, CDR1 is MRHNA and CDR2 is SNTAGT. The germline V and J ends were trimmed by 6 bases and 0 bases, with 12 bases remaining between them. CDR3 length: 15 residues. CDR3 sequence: CASRIFVGSGNTIYF. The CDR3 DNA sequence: TGTGCCAGCAGGATCTTCGTGGGCTCTGGAAACACCATATATTTT.

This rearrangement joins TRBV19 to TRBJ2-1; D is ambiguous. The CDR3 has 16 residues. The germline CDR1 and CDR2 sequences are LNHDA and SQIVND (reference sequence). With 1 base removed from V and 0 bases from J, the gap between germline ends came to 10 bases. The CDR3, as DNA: TGTGCCAGTAGTATAGGGCCAGCTAGCTCCTACAATGAGCAGTTCTTC. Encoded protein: CASSIGPASSYNEQFF.